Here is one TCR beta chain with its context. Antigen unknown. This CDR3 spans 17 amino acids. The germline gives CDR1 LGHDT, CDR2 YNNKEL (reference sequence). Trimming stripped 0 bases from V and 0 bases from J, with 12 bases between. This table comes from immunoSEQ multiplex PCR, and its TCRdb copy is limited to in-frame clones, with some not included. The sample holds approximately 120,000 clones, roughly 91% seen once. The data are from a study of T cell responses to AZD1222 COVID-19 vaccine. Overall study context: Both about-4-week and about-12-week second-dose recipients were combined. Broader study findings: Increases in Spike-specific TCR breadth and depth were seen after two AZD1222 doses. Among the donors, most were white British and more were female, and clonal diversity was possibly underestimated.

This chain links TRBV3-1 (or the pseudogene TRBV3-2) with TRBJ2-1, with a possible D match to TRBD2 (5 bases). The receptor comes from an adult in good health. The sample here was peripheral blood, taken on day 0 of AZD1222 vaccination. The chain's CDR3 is CASSQDLAAGSYNEQFF. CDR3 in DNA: TGTGCCAGCAGCCAAGATCTGGCGGCGGGCTCCTACAATGAGCAGTTCTTC.